This T cell receptor beta chain derives from a study of OX40 agonist ivuxolimab in advanced cancers. Study overall: Having had anti-PD-1, anti-PD-L1 or anti-CTLA-4 therapy before was allowed, and over 35% had some.

Findings of the study overall: In the expanded peripheral T cells, antigen specificity was never determined.

Patients were ruled out by autoimmune disease history or systemic immunosuppression. TCRdb keeps only in-frame clones here, not all; method: immunoSEQ multiplex PCR. Here the sample spans over 30,000 clones, about nine tenths being singletons. Looked up from germline, CDR1 is MNHNS and CDR2 is SASEGT. Deletions cut 6 bases from V and 4 bases from J, with 9 bases between. The CDR3 runs to 12 residues. Of note for this clone: As yet, its antigen is unknown.

The sequencing here drew on CD4+ or CD8+ T cells sorted from blood, taken in a trial of the OX40 agonist ivuxolimab. The chain combines TRBV6-1 with TRBJ1-2; D unclear. This TCR was recovered from an adult with an advanced solid tumor such as melanoma, head and neck, liver or kidney cancer. CDR3 nucleotide sequence: TGTGCCAGCAGACTCGACACCTATGGCTACACCTTC. Its protein is CASRLDTYGYTF.